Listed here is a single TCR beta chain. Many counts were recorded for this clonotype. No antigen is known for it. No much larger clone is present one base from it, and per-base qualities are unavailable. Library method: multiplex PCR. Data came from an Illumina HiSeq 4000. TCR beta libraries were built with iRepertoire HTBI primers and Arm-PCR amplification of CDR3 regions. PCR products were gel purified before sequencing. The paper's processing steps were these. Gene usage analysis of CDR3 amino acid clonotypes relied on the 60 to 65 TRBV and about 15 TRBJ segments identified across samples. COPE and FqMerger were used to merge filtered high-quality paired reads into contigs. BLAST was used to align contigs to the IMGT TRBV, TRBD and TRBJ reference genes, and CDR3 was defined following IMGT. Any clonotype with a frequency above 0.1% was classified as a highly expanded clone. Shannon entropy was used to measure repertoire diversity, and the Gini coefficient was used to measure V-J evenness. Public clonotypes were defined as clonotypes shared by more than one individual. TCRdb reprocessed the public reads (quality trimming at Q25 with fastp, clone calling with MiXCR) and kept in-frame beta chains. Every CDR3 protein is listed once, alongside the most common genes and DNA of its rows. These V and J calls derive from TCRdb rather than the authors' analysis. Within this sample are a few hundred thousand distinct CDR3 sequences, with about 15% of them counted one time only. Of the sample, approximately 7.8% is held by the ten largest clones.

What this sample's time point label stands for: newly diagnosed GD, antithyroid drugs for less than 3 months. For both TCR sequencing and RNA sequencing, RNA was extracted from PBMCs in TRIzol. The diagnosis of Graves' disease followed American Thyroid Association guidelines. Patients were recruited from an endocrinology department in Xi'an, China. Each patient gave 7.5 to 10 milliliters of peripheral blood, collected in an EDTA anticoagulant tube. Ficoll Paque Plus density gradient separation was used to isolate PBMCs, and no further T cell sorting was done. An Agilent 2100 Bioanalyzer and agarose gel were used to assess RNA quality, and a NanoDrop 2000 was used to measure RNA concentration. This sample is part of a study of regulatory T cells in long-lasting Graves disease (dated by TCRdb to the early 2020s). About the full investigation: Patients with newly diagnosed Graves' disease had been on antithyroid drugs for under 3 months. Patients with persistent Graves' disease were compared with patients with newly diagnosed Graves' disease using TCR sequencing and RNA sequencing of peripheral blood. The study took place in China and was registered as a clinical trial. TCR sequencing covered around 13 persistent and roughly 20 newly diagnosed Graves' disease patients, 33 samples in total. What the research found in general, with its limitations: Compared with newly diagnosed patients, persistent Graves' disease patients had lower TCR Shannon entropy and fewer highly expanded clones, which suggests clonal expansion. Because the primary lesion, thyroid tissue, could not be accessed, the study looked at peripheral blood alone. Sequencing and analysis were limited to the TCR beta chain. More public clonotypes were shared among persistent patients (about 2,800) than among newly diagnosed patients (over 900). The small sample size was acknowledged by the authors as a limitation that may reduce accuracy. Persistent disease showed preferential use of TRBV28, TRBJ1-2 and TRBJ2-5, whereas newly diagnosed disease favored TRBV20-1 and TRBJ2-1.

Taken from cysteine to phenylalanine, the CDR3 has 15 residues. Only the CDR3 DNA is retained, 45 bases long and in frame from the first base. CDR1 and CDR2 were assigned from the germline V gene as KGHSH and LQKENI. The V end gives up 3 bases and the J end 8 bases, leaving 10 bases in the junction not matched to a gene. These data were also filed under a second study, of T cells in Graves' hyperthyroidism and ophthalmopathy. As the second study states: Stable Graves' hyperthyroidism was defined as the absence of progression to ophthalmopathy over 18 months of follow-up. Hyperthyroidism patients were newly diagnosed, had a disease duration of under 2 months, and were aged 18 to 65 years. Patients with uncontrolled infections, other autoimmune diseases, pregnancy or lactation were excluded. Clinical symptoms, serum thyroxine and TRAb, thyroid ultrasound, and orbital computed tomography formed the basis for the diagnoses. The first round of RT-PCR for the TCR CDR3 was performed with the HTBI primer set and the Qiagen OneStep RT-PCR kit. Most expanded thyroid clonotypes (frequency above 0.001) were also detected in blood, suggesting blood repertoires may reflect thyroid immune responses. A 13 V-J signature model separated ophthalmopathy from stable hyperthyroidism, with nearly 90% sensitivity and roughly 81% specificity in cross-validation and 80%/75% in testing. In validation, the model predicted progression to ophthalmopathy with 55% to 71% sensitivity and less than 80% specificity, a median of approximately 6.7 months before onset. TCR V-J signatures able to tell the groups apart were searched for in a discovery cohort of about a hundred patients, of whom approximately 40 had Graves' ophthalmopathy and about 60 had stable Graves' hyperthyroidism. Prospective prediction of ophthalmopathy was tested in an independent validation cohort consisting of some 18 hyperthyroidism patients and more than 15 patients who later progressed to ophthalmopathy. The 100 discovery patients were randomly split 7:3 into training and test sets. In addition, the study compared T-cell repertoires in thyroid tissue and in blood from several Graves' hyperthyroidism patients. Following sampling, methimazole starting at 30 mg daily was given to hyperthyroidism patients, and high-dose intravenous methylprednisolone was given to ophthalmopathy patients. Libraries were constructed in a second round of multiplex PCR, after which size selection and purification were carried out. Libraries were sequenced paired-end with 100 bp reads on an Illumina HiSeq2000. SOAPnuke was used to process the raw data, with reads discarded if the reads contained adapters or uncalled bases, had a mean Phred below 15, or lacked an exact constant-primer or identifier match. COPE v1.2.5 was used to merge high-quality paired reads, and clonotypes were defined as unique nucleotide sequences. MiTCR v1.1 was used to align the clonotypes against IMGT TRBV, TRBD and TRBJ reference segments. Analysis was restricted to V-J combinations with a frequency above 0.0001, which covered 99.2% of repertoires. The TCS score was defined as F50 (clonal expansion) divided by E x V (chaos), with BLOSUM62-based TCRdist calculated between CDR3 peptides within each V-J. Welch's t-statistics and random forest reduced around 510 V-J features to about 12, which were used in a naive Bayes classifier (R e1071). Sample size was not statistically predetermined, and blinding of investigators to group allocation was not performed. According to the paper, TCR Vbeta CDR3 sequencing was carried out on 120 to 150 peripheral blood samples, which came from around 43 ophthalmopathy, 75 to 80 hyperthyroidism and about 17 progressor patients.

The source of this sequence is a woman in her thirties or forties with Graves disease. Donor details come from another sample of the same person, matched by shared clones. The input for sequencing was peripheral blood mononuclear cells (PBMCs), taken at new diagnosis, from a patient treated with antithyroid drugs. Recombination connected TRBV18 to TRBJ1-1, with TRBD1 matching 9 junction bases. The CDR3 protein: CASSPQGQGGNEAFF. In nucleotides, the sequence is TGTGCCAGCTCACCCCAGGGACAGGGAGGAAACGAAGCTTTCTTT.